The 2 T cell receptor beta chains listed next were all sequenced from one sample in a study of T cell responses to AZD1222 COVID-19 vaccine. This table comes from immunoSEQ multiplex PCR, and its TCRdb copy is limited to in-frame clones, with some not included. The sample carries some 130,000 clones, approximately 85% recorded once. The sample was peripheral blood, taken on day 0 of AZD1222 vaccination. The origin of the receptors is an adult in good health.

The V call is TRBV5-5, the J call TRBJ2-5; D might be TRBD1 (6 bases). The CDR3 loop spans 16 amino acids. Looked up from germline, CDR1 is SGHKS and CDR2 is YYEKEE (reference sequence). Trimming took 4 bases from V and 1 from J, leaving 17 bases between them. CDR3: CASSAPQGTSQETQYF. CDR3 coding DNA: TGTGCCAGCAGCGCCCCCCAGGGGACCTCCCAAGAGACCCAGTACTTC.

V and J are TRBV4-1 and TRBJ2-7, with 14 bases fitting TRBD2. Per the germline V gene, CDR1 is MGHRA and CDR2 is YSYEKL. After removal of 4 bases from V and 5 bases from J, the junction contained 1 base not matched to a gene. The CDR3 totals 14 residues. CDR3 amino acids: CASSLGLAGDEQYF. Here the CDR3 DNA reads TGCGCCAGCAGCCTGGGACTAGCGGGGGACGAGCAGTACTTC.